Each of the 16 T cell receptor beta chains below was sequenced from the same sample in a study of T cells in tuberculosis (dated by TCRdb to between 2017 and 2018). Libraries were prepared through the immunoSEQ multiplex PCR assay. TCRdb retrieved this table from immuneACCESS and kept in-frame rearrangements only. Not all clones are present; in checked studies, unresolved V genes account for under half, and no reason is known for the remainder. This sample is represented by roughly 34,000 clones; roughly 97% of them were singletons. Under 7% of the sample is taken by the ten largest. Sequenced: PBMCs. The receptors here all came from a donor aged 10 to 29 with latent tuberculosis or without tuberculosis infection.

The chain has TRBV6-1 and TRBJ1-1, with D maybe TRBD1 (6 bases). The CDR3 has 14 amino acids. In germline, CDR1 is MNHNS, CDR2 SASEGT. Trimming took off 6 bases at V and 3 bases at J, with 14 bases between the two ends. The CDR3 DNA sequence: TGTGCCAGCAGGTTACAGGGTGGGTACACTGAAGCTTTCTTT. Encoded protein: CASRLQGGYTEAFF.

The chain is built from TRBV5-6 and TRBJ2-7, with 7 bases that match TRBD2. V dropped 2 bases and J dropped 5; count of bases not matched to a gene: 10. Germline CDR1 reads SGHDT; CDR2 reads YYEEEE. This CDR3 region has 15 residues. CDR3 in amino acids: CASSFGGTKANEQYF. The CDR3 region has the DNA TGTGCCAGCAGCTTCGGCGGGACTAAGGCGAACGAGCAGTACTTC.

J is TRBJ1-1 and V is TRBV6-1; D perhaps matches TRBD1 (5 bases). The CDR3 loop spans 17 amino acids. Trimming stripped 0 bases from V and 0 bases from J, with 14 bases between. CDR1 and CDR2 (germline): MNHNS, SASEGT. CDR3: CASSEAGGTRMNTEAFF. CDR3 nucleotide sequence: TGTGCCAGCAGTGAAGCGGGGGGGACCCGAATGAACACTGAAGCTTTCTTT.

The J gene is TRBJ2-1, the V gene TRBV10-3; D unclear. CDR3 length: 11 amino acids. CDR1 is ENHRY and CDR2 is SYGVKD in the germline V gene. Trimming took off 8 bases at V and 10 bases at J, with 12 bases between the two ends. The CDR3 sequence: CAIAASYEQFF. CDR3 bases: TGTGCCATCGCTGCTAGTTACGAGCAGTTCTTC.

The gene calls are TRBV5-1 and TRBJ1-1, with D tentatively TRBD1 (6 bases). The germline V and J ends were trimmed by 0 bases and 0 bases, with 9 bases remaining between them. This CDR3 has 15 amino acids. The germline CDR1 and CDR2 sequences are SGHRS and YFSETQ. The CDR3 loop reads CASSLGGQMNTEAFF. In DNA form, the CDR3 reads TGCGCCAGCAGCTTGGGGGGACAAATGAACACTGAAGCTTTCTTT. Full variable domain (rest looked up from reference TRBV5-1 and TRBJ1-1): KAGVTQTPRYLIKTRGQQVTLSCSPISGHRSVSWYQQTPGQGLQFLFEYFSETQRNKGNFPGRFSGRQFSNSRSEMNVSTLELGDSALYLCASSLGGQMNTEAFFGQGTRLTVV.

V usage is TRBV5-1 and J usage is TRBJ2-5; D remains ambiguous. CDR1 and CDR2 from the germline V gene are SGHRS and YFSETQ. Between the trimmed V and J ends, which lost 7 bases and 1 base, there was a span of 11 bases. This CDR3 spans 13 amino acids. CDR3 in DNA: TGCGCCAGCTCCCCGGGTAGCCAAGAGACCCAGTACTTC. This codes for CASSPGSQETQYF. The full variable domain, in which reference TRBV5-1 and TRBJ2-5 provide the parts outside the CDR3, is KAGVTQTPRYLIKTRGQQVTLSCSPISGHRSVSWYQQTPGQGLQFLFEYFSETQRNKGNFPGRFSGRQFSNSRSEMNVSTLELGDSALYLCASSPGSQETQYFGPGTRLLVL.

The chain couples TRBV9 to TRBJ2-1, with D tentatively TRBD2 (6 bases). CDR1 SGDLS and CDR2 YYNGEE come from the germline V gene. V was trimmed by 3 bases and J by 4 bases, leaving 17 bases between them. This CDR3 is 16 amino acids long. The CDR3 loop reads CASSAGGASAYNEQFF. The CDR3 DNA sequence: TGTGCCAGCAGCGCAGGCGGGGCTAGCGCGTACAATGAGCAGTTCTTC.

CDR3 DNA sequence: TGTGCCAGCAGTTATACGCTGTCGGGGAGTGAAAAACTGTTTTTT. It codes for CASSYTLSGSEKLFF. The chain recombines TRBV6-5 with TRBJ1-4; no clear D. The germline V gene has CDR1 MNHEY and CDR2 SVGAGI. The CDR3 loop spans 15 amino acids. Trimming left V 3 bases short and J 7 bases short, with 15 bases between.

The CDR3: CASSISRTRGGTEAFF. CDR3 sequence (DNA): TGTGCCAGTAGTATCTCTAGGACACGGGGAGGAACTGAAGCTTTCTTT. This chain connects TRBV19 to TRBJ1-1; TRBD1 is a possible D gene (5 bases). Trimming shortened V by 3 bases and J by 5 bases, and 19 bases separated the two germline ends. The CDR3 runs to 16 residues. The germline V gene has CDR1 LNHDA and CDR2 SQIVND (reference sequence).

This chain joins TRBV27 and TRBJ2-4; 9 bases are shared with TRBD1. The CDR3 runs 15 residues. With V trimmed by 6 bases and J by 1 base, 4 bases remained unmatched. Germline V lookup: CDR1 MNHEY, CDR2 SMNVEV (reference sequence). The CDR3 region is CASRGTGKAKNIQYF. In DNA form, the CDR3 reads TGTGCCAGCAGGGGGACAGGGAAGGCCAAAAACATTCAGTACTTC.

The chain is built from TRBV2 and TRBJ2-7, with D possibly TRBD2 on 5 matching bases. The CDR3 runs 16 residues. Germline values: CDR1 SNHLY, CDR2 FYNNEI. Trimming shortened V by 2 bases and J by 2 bases, and 16 bases separated the two germline ends. In nucleotides, the CDR3 is TGTGCCAGCAGTGAAATAGGTCGTTCCGGGACCTACGAGCAGTACTTC. It codes for CASSEIGRSGTYEQYF. Based on the CDR3 plus reference TRBV2 and TRBJ2-7, the full variable domain is EPEVTQTPSHQVTQMGQEVILRCVPISNHLYFYWYRQILGQKVEFLVSFYNNEISEKSEIFDDQFSVERPDGSNFTLKIRSTKLEDSAMYFCASSEIGRSGTYEQYFGPGTRLTVT.

The gene calls are TRBV19 and TRBJ2-2, with 8 bases aligning to TRBD1. The CDR3 runs to 14 residues. Looked up from germline, CDR1 is LNHDA and CDR2 is SQIVND (reference sequence). Trimming took 4 bases from V and 5 from J; bases not matched to a gene: 3. CDR3 in amino acids: CASSTRQGTGELFF. In DNA form, the CDR3 reads TGTGCCAGTAGTACCCGACAGGGGACCGGGGAGCTGTTTTTT.

The genes are TRBV28 and TRBJ2-7; D possibly corresponds to TRBD1 (6 bases). The CDR3 spans 16 residues. V was pared by 5 bases and J by 9 bases, with 26 bases between. Germline CDR1 reads MDHEN; CDR2 reads SYDVKM. The CDR3 is CASSETAGVPIGAQYF. CDR3 bases: TGTGCCAGCAGTGAAACTGCAGGGGTTCCGATCGGCGCGCAGTACTTC.

J is TRBJ2-7 and V is TRBV14, with a possible D match to TRBD2 (6 bases). CDR3 length equals 15 residues. V lost 4 bases and J 3 bases, leaving 16 bases between the germline ends. Per the germline V gene, CDR1 is SGHDN and CDR2 is FVKESK. The DNA of the CDR3 is TGTGCCAGCAGCCCACCTGGGGGGACCTACTACGAGCAGTACTTC. This translates into CASSPPGGTYYEQYF.

The table lists this clone with a count of one. V and J are TRBV4-2 and TRBJ1-1, with unresolved D. V was shortened by 0 bases and J by 3 bases, with 14 bases between the two germline ends. The length of the CDR3 is 16 residues. Looked up from germline, CDR1 is LGHNA and CDR2 is YNFKEQ. CDR3: CASSQDGIGGYTEAFF. In DNA form, the CDR3 reads TGTGCCAGCAGCCAAGATGGAATCGGAGGTTACACTGAAGCTTTCTTT.

The chain employs TRBV14 and TRBJ1-1; 9 positions agree with TRBD1. The germline V gene has CDR1 SGHDN and CDR2 FVKESK. V lost 5 bases, J lost 4 bases, and 5 bases stayed unmatched. The CDR3 spans 14 residues. CDR3 protein: CASSWKDRGTEAFF. CDR3 sequence (DNA): TGTGCCAGCAGCTGGAAGGACAGGGGCACTGAAGCTTTCTTT.